This TCR beta chain was recovered during a study of radiation and T cells in renal cell carcinoma. The study, taken as a whole, reports: Without pretreatment biopsies, baseline tumor clonotype presence was undetermined.

CDR1 LNHDA and CDR2 SQIVND come from the germline V gene (reference sequence). The CDR3 length is 13 residues. V lost 4 bases, J lost 4 bases, and 8 bases lay in between. Repertoires were generated with immunoSEQ multiplex PCR, while TCRdb's copy carries only in-frame clones and drops some. The sample yields nearly 50,000 clones, around 83% seen once. Worth noting for this clone: Antigen specificity is unknown.

Time point noted: baseline pretreatment blood. Specified treatment: 15 Gy SBRT to primary tumor, nephrectomy 4 weeks later. This specimen consisted of blood, obtained from a patient whose treatment included radiotherapy and nephrectomy. The chain is built from TRBV19 and TRBJ1-3, with unresolved D. The clonotype was recovered from a woman in her 70s with renal cell carcinoma. The CDR3 spells CASSTTTGNTIYF. As DNA, the CDR3 is TGTGCCAGTAGTACAACAACGGGAAACACCATATATTTT.